Following are 15 T cell receptor beta chains from one sample sequenced in a study of T cell responses to AZD1222 COVID-19 vaccine. The protocol was immunoSEQ multiplex PCR, while the TCRdb copy is restricted to in-frame clones and leaves out a portion. The data hold about 100,000 clones, with 80% to 95% observed a single time. This material consisted of peripheral blood, taken on day 0 of AZD1222 vaccination. These receptors were obtained from an adult in good health.

The gene calls are TRBV28 and TRBJ2-7, with 8 bases lining up with TRBD2. The CDR3 consists of 15 residues. V was pared by 6 bases and J by 0 bases, with 7 bases of the junction left unmatched. Germline V gives CDR1 MDHEN, CDR2 SYDVKM. The CDR3 spells CASSELAADSYEQYF. In DNA, the CDR3 is TGTGCCAGCAGCGAACTAGCGGCCGACTCCTACGAGCAGTACTTC.

This clone was detected only once. The chain carries TRBV12-3 or TRBV12-4 and TRBJ2-5; D not resolved. The CDR3 length is 13 residues. The germline V and J ends were trimmed by 5 bases and 4 bases, with 11 bases remaining between them. CDR3 sequence reads: CASSPPDLETQYF. CDR3 nucleotide sequence: TGTGCCAGCAGTCCCCCCGACTTAGAGACCCAGTACTTC.

The chain carries TRBV2 and TRBJ1-6; 7 bases line up with TRBD1. The V gene end was trimmed by 5 bases and the J gene end by 8 bases; junction bases not matched to a gene: 12. Germline loops: CDR1 SNHLY, CDR2 FYNNEI. This CDR3 contains 16 residues. CDR3 protein: CASSPDRQGKDSPLHF. DNA of the CDR3: TGTGCCAGCAGTCCCGACCGACAGGGTAAAGATTCACCCCTCCACTTT.

This chain connects TRBV10-3 to TRBJ1-3, with D unresolved. The germline gives CDR1 ENHRY, CDR2 SYGVKD. CDR3 length: 15 amino acids. V was cut by 7 bases and J by 2 bases, with 15 bases left in between. The CDR3 loop is CAITEFDSTGNTIYF. Here the CDR3 DNA reads TGTGCCATCACCGAATTCGATTCTACTGGAAACACCATATATTTT.

This clone was seen only once. The V and J genes are TRBV11-2 and TRBJ1-1; D remains ambiguous. Looked up from germline, CDR1 is SGHAT and CDR2 is FQNNGV. The CDR3 has 14 residues. With 1 base removed from V and 2 bases from J, the gap between germline ends came to 8 bases. CDR3: CASSLVGSNTEAFF. DNA for the CDR3: TGTGCCAGCAGCTTAGTGGGCAGTAACACTGAAGCTTTCTTT.

This chain links TRBV19 with TRBJ2-1; possible D gene TRBD1, 6 bases. In germline, CDR1 is LNHDA, CDR2 SQIVND (reference sequence). CDR3 length: 13 residues. With 7 bases removed from V and 5 bases from J, the gap between germline ends came to 12 bases. The CDR3 nucleotides read TGTGCCAGTAACAGGGAGTGGGACAATGAGCAGTTCTTC. Translated: CASNREWDNEQFF.

This clone was counted a single time. The chain carries TRBV19 and TRBJ1-4, with a possible D match to TRBD1 (6 bases). CDR3 length: 14 residues. Germline V gene lookup returns CDR1 LNHDA and CDR2 SQIVND (reference sequence). Between the trimmed V and J ends, which lost 5 bases and 10 bases, there was a span of 17 bases. The CDR3 reads CASSPVPGTTKLFF. The CDR3 region has the DNA TGTGCCAGTAGTCCCGTCCCCGGGACAACAAAACTGTTTTTT. Filled out from reference TRBV19 and TRBJ1-4, the complete variable domain reads DGGITQSPKYLFRKEGQNVTLSCEQNLNHDAMYWYRQDPGQGLRLIYYSQIVNDFQKGDIAEGYSVSREKKESFPLTVTSAQKNPTAFYLCASSPVPGTTKLFFGSGTQLSVL.

This chain connects TRBV6-5 to TRBJ1-5; D is possibly TRBD1 (5 bases). The germline V and J ends were trimmed by 10 bases and 6 bases, with 13 bases remaining between them. The CDR3 totals 12 residues. The germline CDR1 and CDR2 sequences are MNHEY and SVGAGI. CDR3 DNA: TGTGCCACCGGGGCGTACAGTCAGCCCCAGCATTTT. The encoded protein is CATGAYSQPQHF.

The chain couples TRBV4-2 to TRBJ2-2; 8 bases map to TRBD2. Germline trimming cut 1 base from V and 0 bases from J; bases unmatched to any gene: 7. CDR3 length equals 18 residues. Germline V lookup: CDR1 LGHNA, CDR2 YNFKEQ. The CDR3 reads CASSQGHLLAANTGELFF. The CDR3 DNA reads as TGTGCCAGCAGCCAAGGACACCTACTAGCGGCGAACACCGGGGAGCTGTTTTTT.

This clone was seen just once. The chain employs TRBV6-5 and TRBJ2-3; possible D gene TRBD1, 5 bases. Germline V gene sequence: CDR1 MNHEY, CDR2 SVGAGI. V lost 2 bases and J lost 1, with 10 bases in between. This CDR3 spans 15 amino acids. CDR3 amino acids: CASSYGQGGTDTQYF. In DNA, the CDR3 is TGTGCCAGCAGTTACGGGCAGGGCGGCACAGATACGCAGTATTTT.

Here the CDR3 reads CSVWSGEEAFF. The DNA of the CDR3 is TGCAGCGTTTGGAGCGGGGAAGAAGCTTTCTTT. This chain uses TRBV29-1 with TRBJ1-1, with unresolved D. Per germline, CDR1 SQVTM and CDR2 ANQGSEA. V lost 5 bases, J lost 8 bases, and 12 bases lay in between. The CDR3 runs to 11 residues.

V usage is TRBV15 and J usage is TRBJ1-1, with 11 positions matching TRBD1. The CDR3 has 18 amino acids. J lost 4 bases, V lost 1 base, and 11 bases had no gene match. Germline V lookup: CDR1 LNHNV, CDR2 YYDKDF (reference sequence). CDR3 in DNA: TGTGCCACCAGCAGAGCCCCGGACAGGGGGCGCGGGTTCACTGAAGCTTTCTTT. Translated: CATSRAPDRGRGFTEAFF.

In DNA, the CDR3 is TGTGCCAGCATAGGGTCAGATACGCAGTATTTT. This sequence encodes CASIGSDTQYF. The chain combines TRBV27 with TRBJ2-3; D is unclear. The CDR3 runs 11 residues. Germline values: CDR1 MNHEY, CDR2 SMNVEV (reference sequence). V was trimmed by 7 bases and J by 4 bases, leaving 6 bases between them.

The chain carries TRBV10-2 and TRBJ2-5, with TRBD2 matching over 14 bases. Looked up from germline, CDR1 is WSHSY and CDR2 is SAAADI. The V segment lost 6 bases and the J segment 5 bases; nucleotides outside the gene matches: 11. This CDR3 is 17 amino acids long. The CDR3 DNA reads TGCGCCAGCAGCGGACTAGCGGGAGGCCTTGAGGTGGAGACCCAGTACTTC. It yields the protein CASSGLAGGLEVETQYF.

CDR3 DNA sequence: TGTGCCAGCAGTTTATCGGTGGGGGGTACCACTGAAGCTTTCTTT. Protein sequence: CASSLSVGGTTEAFF. V and J are TRBV27 and TRBJ1-1, with a possible D match to TRBD1 (5 bases). Germline CDR1 is MNHEY and CDR2 is SMNVEV (reference sequence). The length of the CDR3 is 15 residues. V lost 0 bases and J 4 bases, leaving 12 bases between the germline ends.